The entry that follows covers one T cell receptor (beta chain) sequence. Grouping used clinical history reported by participants in a survey and questionnaire. The sample is drawn from a study of blood T cell repertoires in COVID-19. Study information: Collection of acute and convalescent COVID-19 samples took place in the United States, Italy and Spain.

Study processing details: The authors estimated nucleated cell counts from reference gene primer amplification. Repertoires were generated with immunoSEQ multiplex PCR, while TCRdb's copy carries only in-frame clones and drops some. From that table come the V and J calls and clone size; the DNA was used to work out D and trimming. Among fewer than 200,000 clones listed, over 75% were seen once. The CDR3 loop spans 17 amino acids. V shed 5 bases and J shed 3 bases, with 19 bases lying between them. From germline, CDR1 is SEHNR and CDR2 FQNEAQ (reference sequence). The J gene is TRBJ1-4, the V gene TRBV7-9; TRBD1 might be the D (5 bases). This clonotype was obtained from a human donor with acute COVID-19. The donor label of this sample is uncertain. The sequenced sample consisted of PBMCs or T cells enriched from blood (not recorded which). The CDR3 DNA is TGTGCCAGCAGCCCCTCGAAGGGGCGAGCTCCTAATGAAAAACTGTTTTTT. Translated, it gives CASSPSKGRAPNEKLFF.